Here is one T cell receptor beta chain with its context. The antigen remains unidentified. Reanalyzing the 5' RACE reads, TCRdb keeps one entry per CDR3 protein, without DNA. The sample holds 400,000 to 500,000 distinct CDR3 sequences. This sample was taken from a study of monozygotic twins with inflammatory bowel disease. Notes on the study in general: Clonotypes shared with others were fewer in IBD patients than in healthy twins, especially with disease activity. Researchers reported no repertoire similarity difference between concordant and discordant twins, possibly from limited power.

Sequenced material: blood. This sequence was found in a human donor with ulcerative colitis or Crohn's disease, or a healthy co-twin of an affected twin (not recorded which).

The CDR3 loop reads CASSWSYNEQFF. V and J are TRBV6-2 or TRBV6-3 and TRBJ2-1. The CDR3 sequence is 12 residues long. The germline V gene has CDR1 MNHEY and CDR2 SVGEGT.